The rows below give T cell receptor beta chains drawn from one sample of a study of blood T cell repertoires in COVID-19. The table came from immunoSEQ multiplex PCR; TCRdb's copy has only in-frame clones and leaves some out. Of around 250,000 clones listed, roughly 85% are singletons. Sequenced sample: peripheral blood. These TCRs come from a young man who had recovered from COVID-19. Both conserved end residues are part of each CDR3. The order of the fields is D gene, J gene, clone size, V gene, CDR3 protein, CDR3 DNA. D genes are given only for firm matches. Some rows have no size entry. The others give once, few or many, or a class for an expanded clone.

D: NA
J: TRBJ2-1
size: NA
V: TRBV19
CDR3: CASSMPGINEQFF
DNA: TGTGCCAGTAGTATGCCGGGGATCAATGAGCAGTTCTTC

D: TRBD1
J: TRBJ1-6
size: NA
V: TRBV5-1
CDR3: CASRLGQGWEPLHF
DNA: TGCGCCAGCAGACTGGGACAGGGGTGGGAGCCCCTCCACTTT

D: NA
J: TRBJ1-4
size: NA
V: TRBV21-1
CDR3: CASRSEKSEKLFF
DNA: TGTGCCAGCAGATCCGAGAAGAGTGAAAAACTGTTTTTT

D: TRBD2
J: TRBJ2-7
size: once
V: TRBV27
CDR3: CASSLTSGGDASYEQYF
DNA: TGTGCCAGCAGTTTAACTAGCGGGGGAGATGCGAGTTACGAGCAGTACTTC

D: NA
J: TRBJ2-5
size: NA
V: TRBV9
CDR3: CASSAPWAGEETQYF
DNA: TGTGCCAGCAGCGCTCCGTGGGCAGGGGAAGAGACCCAGTACTTC

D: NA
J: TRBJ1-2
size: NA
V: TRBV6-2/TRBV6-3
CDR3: CASSQGPGYTF
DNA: TGTGCCAGCAGTCAGGGTCCTGGCTACACCTTC

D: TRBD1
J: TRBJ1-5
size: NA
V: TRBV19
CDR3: CASSTRTGSGNQPQHF
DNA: TGTGCCAGTAGTACCCGGACAGGGTCGGGCAATCAGCCCCAGCATTTT

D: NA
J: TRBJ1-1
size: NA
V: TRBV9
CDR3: CASSVAHGKAYMNTEAFF
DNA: TGTGCCAGCAGCGTAGCTCACGGGAAAGCCTATATGAACACTGAAGCTTTCTTT

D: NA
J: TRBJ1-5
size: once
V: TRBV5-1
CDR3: CASAPGVGQSNQPQHF
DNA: TGCGCCAGCGCCCCTGGCGTCGGACAGAGCAATCAGCCCCAGCATTTT

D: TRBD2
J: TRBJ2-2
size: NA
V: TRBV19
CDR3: CASTVLAGGTGELFF
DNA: TGTGCCAGTACCGTCCTAGCGGGGGGGACCGGGGAGCTGTTTTTT

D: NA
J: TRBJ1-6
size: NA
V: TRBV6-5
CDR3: CASSRGGGDSPLHF
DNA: TGTGCCAGCAGCCGAGGAGGTGGGGATTCACCCCTCCACTTT

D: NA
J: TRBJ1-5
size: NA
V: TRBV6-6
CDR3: CASSMGGIVSNQPQHF
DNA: TGTGCAAGCAGTATGGGGGGTATAGTAAGCAATCAGCCCCAGCATTTT

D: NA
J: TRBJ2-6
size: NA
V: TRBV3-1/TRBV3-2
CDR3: CASSQEGGARAVLTF
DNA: TGTGCCAGCAGCCAAGAGGGGGGGGCCAGGGCCGTCCTGACTTTC

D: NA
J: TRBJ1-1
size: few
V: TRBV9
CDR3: CASSAQVQGNTEAFF
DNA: TGTGCCAGCAGCGCCCAGGTACAGGGTAACACTGAAGCTTTCTTT

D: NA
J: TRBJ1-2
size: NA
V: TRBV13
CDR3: CASSLVGETRSTANYGYTF
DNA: TGTGCCAGCAGCTTAGTGGGAGAGACCCGAAGTACAGCTAACTATGGCTACACCTTC

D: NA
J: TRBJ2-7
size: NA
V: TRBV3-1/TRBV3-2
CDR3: CASSHHGLEQYF
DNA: TGTGCCAGCAGCCATCACGGACTCGAGCAGTACTTC

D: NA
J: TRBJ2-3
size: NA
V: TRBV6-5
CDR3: CASSYRMAGHPFF
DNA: TGTGCCAGCAGTTACCGTATGGCAGGGCACCCCTTTTTT

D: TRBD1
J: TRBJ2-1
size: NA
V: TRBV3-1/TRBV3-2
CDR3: CASSPGQGAGEQFF
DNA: TGTGCCAGCAGCCCGGGACAGGGGGCTGGTGAGCAGTTCTTC

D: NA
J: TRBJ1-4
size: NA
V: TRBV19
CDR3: CAPLTGEKLFF
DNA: TGTGCCCCCCTCACGGGAGAAAAACTGTTTTTT

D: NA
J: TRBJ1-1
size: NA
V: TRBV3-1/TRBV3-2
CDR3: CASSPEGAVSVRGAFF
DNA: TGTGCCAGCAGCCCGGAAGGGGCGGTGTCGGTGCGGGGGGCTTTCTTT

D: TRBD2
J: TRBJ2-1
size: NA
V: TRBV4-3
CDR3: CASSQDLVAGGRNEQFF
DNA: TGCGCCAGCAGCCAAGATCTGGTAGCGGGGGGTAGGAATGAGCAGTTCTTC

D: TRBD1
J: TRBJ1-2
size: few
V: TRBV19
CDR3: CASTTGGGSYGYTF
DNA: TGTGCCAGTACGACAGGGGGGGGAAGCTATGGCTACACCTTC

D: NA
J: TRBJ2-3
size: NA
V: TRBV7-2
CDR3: CASSLAAGIGTDTQYF
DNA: TGTGCCAGCAGCTTAGCCGCAGGGATCGGCACAGATACGCAGTATTTT

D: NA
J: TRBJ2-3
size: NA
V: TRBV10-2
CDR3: CASSELGGVGDTQYF
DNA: TGCGCCAGCAGTGAGTTGGGCGGGGTGGGAGATACGCAGTATTTT

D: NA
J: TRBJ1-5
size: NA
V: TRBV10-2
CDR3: CASSESFRAQPQHF
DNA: TGCGCCAGCAGTGAGTCGTTCAGGGCTCAGCCCCAGCATTTT

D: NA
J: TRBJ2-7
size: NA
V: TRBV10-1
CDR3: CASSDQIYEQYF
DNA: TGCGCCAGCAGTGACCAGATCTACGAGCAGTACTTC

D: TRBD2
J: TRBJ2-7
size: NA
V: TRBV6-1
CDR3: CASSEGTSGGRKYF
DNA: TGTGCCAGCAGTGAGGGGACCAGCGGGGGGAGGAAGTACTTC

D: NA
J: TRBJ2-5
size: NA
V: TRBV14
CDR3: CASSQVTGLRETQYF
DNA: TGTGCCAGCAGCCAAGTCACAGGGCTGAGAGAGACCCAGTACTTC

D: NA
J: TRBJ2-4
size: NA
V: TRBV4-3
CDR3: CASSQAPGERAKNIQYF
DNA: TGCGCCAGCAGCCAGGCCCCCGGGGAACGCGCCAAAAACATTCAGTACTTC

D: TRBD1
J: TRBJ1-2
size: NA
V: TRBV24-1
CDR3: CATSGPDRDGYGYTF
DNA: TGTGCCACCAGTGGCCCCGACAGGGACGGGTATGGCTACACCTTC

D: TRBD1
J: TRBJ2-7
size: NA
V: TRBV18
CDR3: CASSPDRLSYEQYF
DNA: TGTGCCAGCTCACCGGACAGGCTATCCTACGAGCAGTACTTC

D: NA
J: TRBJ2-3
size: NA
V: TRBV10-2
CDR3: CASGLGGHTDTQYF
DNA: TGCGCCAGCGGCCTCGGGGGGCACACAGATACGCAGTATTTT

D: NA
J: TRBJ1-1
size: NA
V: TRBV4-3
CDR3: CASSPTALNTEAFF
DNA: TGCGCCAGCAGCCCGACAGCCCTGAACACTGAAGCTTTCTTT

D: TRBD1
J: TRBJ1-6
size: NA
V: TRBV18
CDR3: CASSPPGQNSPLHF
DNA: TGTGCCAGCTCACCTCCGGGACAGAATTCACCCCTCCACTTT

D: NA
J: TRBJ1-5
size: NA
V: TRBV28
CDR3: CASSFEGRGDQPQHF
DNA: TGTGCCAGCAGTTTCGAGGGGCGGGGAGATCAGCCCCAGCATTTT

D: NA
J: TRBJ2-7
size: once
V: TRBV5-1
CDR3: CASSRETGPHEQYF
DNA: TGCGCCAGCAGCCGGGAGACAGGGCCCCACGAGCAGTACTTC

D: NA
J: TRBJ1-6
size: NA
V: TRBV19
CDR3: CASSNFTVYNSPLHF
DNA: TGTGCCAGTAGTAATTTCACAGTCTATAATTCACCCCTCCACTTT

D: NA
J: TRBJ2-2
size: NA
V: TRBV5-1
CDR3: CASSSGRETTGELFF
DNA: TGCGCCAGCAGCTCGGGACGGGAGACCACCGGGGAGCTGTTTTTT

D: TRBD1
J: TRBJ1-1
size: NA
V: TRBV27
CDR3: CASSLDRVNTEAFF
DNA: TGTGCCAGCAGTTTAGACAGGGTCAACACTGAAGCTTTCTTT

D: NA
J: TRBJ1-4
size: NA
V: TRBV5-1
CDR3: CASSFAGGNEKLFF
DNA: TGCGCCAGCAGCTTCGCGGGGGGCAATGAAAAACTGTTTTTT

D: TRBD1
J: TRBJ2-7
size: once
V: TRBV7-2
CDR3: CASSLLQGKGEQYF
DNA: TGTGCCAGCAGCTTATTACAGGGGAAAGGAGAGCAGTACTTC

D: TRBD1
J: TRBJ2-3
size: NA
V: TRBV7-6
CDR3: CASSLAGWTGYRTDTQYF
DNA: TGTGCCAGCAGCTTAGCCGGCTGGACAGGGTATCGCACAGATACGCAGTATTTT

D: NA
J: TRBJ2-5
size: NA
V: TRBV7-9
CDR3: CASSTGLSETQYF
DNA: TGTGCCAGCAGCACGGGACTGTCAGAGACCCAGTACTTC

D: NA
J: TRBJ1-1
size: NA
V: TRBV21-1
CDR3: CASSKDKGLRGGMNTEAFF
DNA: TGTGCCAGCAGCAAAGATAAGGGGCTGAGGGGGGGAATGAACACTGAAGCTTTCTTT

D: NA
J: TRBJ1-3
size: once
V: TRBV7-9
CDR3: CASSPKGQNGNTIYF
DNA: TGTGCCAGCAGCCCCAAGGGGCAGAATGGAAACACCATATATTTT

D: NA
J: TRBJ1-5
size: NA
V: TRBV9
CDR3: CASSLGGLSNQPQHF
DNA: TGTGCCAGCAGCTTGGGGGGGCTAAGCAATCAGCCCCAGCATTTT

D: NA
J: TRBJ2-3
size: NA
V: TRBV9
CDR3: CASSSPERDTQYF
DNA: TGTGCCAGCAGCTCTCCGGAGAGAGATACGCAGTATTTT

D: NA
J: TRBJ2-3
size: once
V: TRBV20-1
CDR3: CSARRADTQYF
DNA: TGCAGTGCTAGGCGGGCAGATACGCAGTATTTT

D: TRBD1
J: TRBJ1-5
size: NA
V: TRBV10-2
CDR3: CASSEEGARLNQPQHF
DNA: TGCGCCAGCAGTGAGGAGGGGGCGAGACTCAATCAGCCCCAGCATTTT

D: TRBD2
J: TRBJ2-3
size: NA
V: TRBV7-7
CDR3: CASSLTGGPQTDTQYF
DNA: TGTGCCAGCAGCTTAACGGGGGGACCACAAACAGATACGCAGTATTTT

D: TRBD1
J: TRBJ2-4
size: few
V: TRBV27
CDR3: CASSLSDRYHIQYF
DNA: TGTGCCAGCAGTTTATCGGACAGGTACCACATTCAGTACTTC

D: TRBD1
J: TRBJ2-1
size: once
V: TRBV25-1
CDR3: CATDTGDGSEQFF
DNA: TGTGCCACCGACACAGGGGATGGGAGTGAGCAGTTCTTC

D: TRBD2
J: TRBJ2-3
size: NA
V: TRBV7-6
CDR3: CASSSPAGAATDTQYF
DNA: TGTGCCAGCAGCTCCCCAGCGGGGGCCGCCACAGATACGCAGTATTTT

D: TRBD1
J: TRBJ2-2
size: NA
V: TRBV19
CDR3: CASRQGAIGELFF
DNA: TGTGCCAGTCGACAGGGGGCAATCGGGGAGCTGTTTTTT

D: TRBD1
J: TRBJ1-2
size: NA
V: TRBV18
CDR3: CASSPQLGQGQDYGYTF
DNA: TGTGCCAGCTCACCCCAGCTAGGGCAAGGACAGGATTATGGCTACACCTTC

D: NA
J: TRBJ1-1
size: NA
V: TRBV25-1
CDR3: CASTPGVATEAFF
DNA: TGTGCCAGCACCCCAGGGGTTGCGACTGAAGCTTTCTTT

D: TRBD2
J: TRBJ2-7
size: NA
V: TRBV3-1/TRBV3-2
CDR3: CASSSHLGGAPGEQYF
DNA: TGTGCCAGCAGCTCTCACCTCGGGGGGGCGCCCGGCGAGCAGTACTTC

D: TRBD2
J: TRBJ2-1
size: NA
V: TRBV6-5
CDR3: CASSPAGGDEQFF
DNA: TGTGCCAGCAGTCCGGCGGGGGGCGATGAGCAGTTCTTC

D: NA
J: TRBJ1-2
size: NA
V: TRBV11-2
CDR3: CASSPSLIVGGDYGYTF
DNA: TGTGCCAGCAGCCCATCGTTGATCGTAGGCGGGGACTATGGCTACACCTTC